The T cell receptor (beta chain) described here comes from a study of T cell responses to AZD1222 COVID-19 vaccine. Repertoires were generated with immunoSEQ multiplex PCR, while TCRdb's copy carries only in-frame clones and drops some. The sample lists about 260,000 clones; 80% to 95% were seen once. Germline loops: CDR1 SGHRS, CDR2 YFSETQ. CDR3 size: 14 residues. V was shortened by 4 bases and J by 12 bases, with 20 bases between the two germline ends. The TCR sequence derives from an adult in good health. The sequencing here drew on peripheral blood, taken on day 0 of AZD1222 vaccination. The J gene is TRBJ2-1, the V gene TRBV5-1; tentatively, D is TRBD1 (5 bases). CDR3 protein: CASSLGQTYDRQFF. CDR3 in DNA: TGCGCCAGCAGCCTCGGACAAACGTACGATAGGCAGTTCTTC. The whole variable domain, filled in from reference TRBV5-1 and TRBJ2-1, reads KAGVTQTPRYLIKTRGQQVTLSCSPISGHRSVSWYQQTPGQGLQFLFEYFSETQRNKGNFPGRFSGRQFSNSRSEMNVSTLELGDSALYLCASSLGQTYDRQFFGPGTRLTVL.